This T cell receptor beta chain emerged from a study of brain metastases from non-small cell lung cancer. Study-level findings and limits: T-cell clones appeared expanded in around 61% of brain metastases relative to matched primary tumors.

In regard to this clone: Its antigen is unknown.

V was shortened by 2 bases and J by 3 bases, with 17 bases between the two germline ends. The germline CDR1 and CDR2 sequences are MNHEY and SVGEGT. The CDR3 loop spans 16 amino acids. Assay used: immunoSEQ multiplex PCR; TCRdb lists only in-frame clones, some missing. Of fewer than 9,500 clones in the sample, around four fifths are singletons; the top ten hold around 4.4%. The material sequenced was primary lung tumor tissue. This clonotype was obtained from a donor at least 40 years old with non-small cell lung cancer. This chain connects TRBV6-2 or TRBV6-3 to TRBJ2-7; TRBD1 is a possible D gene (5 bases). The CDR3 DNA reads TGTGCCAGCAGTTACAATCCCCGCAGGACACTCTACGAGCAGTACTTC. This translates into CASSYNPRRTLYEQYF.